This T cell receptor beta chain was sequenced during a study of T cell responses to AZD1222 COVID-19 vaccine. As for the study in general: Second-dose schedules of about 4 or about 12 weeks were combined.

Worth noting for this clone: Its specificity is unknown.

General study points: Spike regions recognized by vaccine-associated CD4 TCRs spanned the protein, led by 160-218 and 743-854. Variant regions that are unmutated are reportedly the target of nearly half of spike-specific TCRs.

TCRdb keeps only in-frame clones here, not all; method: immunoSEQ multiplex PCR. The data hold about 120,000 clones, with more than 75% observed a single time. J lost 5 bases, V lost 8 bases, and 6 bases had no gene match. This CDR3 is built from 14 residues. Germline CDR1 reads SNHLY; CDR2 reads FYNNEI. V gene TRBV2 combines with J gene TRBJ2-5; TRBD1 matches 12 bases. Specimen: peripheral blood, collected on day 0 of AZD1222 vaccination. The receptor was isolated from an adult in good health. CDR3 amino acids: CASARDRGRETQYF. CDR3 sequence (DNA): TGTGCCAGCGCAAGGGACAGGGGGCGGGAGACCCAGTACTTC.